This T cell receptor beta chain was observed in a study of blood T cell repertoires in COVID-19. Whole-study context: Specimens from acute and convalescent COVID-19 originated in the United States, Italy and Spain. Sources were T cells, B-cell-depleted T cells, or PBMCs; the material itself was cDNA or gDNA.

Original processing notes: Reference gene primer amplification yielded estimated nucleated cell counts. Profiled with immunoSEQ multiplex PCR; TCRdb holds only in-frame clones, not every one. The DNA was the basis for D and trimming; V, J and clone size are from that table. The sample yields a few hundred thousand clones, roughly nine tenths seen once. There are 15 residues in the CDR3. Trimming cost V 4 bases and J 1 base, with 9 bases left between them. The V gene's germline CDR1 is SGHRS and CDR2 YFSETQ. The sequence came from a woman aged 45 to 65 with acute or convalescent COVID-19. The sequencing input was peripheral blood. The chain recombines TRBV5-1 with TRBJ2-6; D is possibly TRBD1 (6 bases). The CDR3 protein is CASSRTASGANVLTF. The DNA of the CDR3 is TGCGCCAGCAGCAGGACAGCTTCTGGGGCCAACGTCCTGACTTTC.